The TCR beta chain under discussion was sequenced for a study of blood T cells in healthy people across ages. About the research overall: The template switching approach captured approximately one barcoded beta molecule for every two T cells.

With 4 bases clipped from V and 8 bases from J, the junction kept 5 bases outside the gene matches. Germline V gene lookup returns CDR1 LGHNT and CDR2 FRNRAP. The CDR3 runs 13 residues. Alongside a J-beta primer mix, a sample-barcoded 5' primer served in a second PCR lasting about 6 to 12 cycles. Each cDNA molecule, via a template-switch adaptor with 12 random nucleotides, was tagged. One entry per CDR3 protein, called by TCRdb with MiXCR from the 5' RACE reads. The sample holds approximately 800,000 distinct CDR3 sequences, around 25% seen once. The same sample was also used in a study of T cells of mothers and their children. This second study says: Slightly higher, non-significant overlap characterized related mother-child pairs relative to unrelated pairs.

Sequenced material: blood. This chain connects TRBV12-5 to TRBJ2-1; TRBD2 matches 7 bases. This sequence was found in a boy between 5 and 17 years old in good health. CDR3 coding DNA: TGTGCTAGTGGTTCGACTAGCTCTTATGAGCAGTTCTTC. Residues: CASGSTSSYEQFF.